The 20 T cell receptor beta chains below were found in one sample sequenced in a study of T-cell reconstitution after alpha-beta-depleted transplantation in children. The TCRbeta library incorporated unique molecular identifiers. Using its own MiXCR run on the PCR reads, TCRdb lists one record per CDR3 protein. This repertoire shows around 700,000 distinct CDR3 sequences, around 13% found once; its top ten account for 0.75% to 0.85%. The sequenced sample was PBMCs, obtained before TCRalphabeta/CD19-depleted stem cell transplant. The receptors derive from a girl aged 2 to 9 with congenital amegakaryocytic thrombocytopenia, due to receive a stem cell transplant.

The chain is built from TRBV19 and TRBJ2-7; 7 bases agree with TRBD2. The CDR3 spans 16 residues. The V segment lost 5 bases and the J segment 0 bases; nucleotides outside the gene matches: 10. Germline CDR1 reads LNHDA; CDR2 reads SQIVND (reference sequence). Here the CDR3 reads CASSVGLGPSSYEQYF. CDR3 coding DNA: TGTGCCAGTAGTGTCGGACTAGGCCCGAGCTCCTACGAGCAGTACTTC.

This clonotype has a handful of counts. V and J are TRBV29-1 and TRBJ2-1; D not certain. V was cut by 8 bases and J by 6 bases, with 14 bases left in between. The length of the CDR3 is 12 residues. Germline V gene data show CDR1 as SQVTM and CDR2 as ANQGSEA. The CDR3 here is CSPSALTNEQFF. The CDR3 DNA sequence: TGCAGCCCATCTGCCTTAACCAATGAGCAGTTCTTC.

There are a few counts of this clonotype. This chain joins TRBV20-1 and TRBJ2-2; D might be TRBD2 (6 bases). This CDR3 is built from 17 residues. CDR1 is DFQATT, CDR2 SNEGSKA, per germline (reference sequence). Trimming removed 6 bases at V and 0 bases at J, with 20 bases between. CDR3 region: CSARAASGLANTGELFF. The CDR3 DNA follows: TGCAGTGCGCGGGCTGCGAGCGGGCTCGCGAACACCGGGGAGCTGTTTTTT.

Concerning this clonotype: An end of the junction differs from the germline gene, which may be a read error. The V and J genes are TRBV7-6 and TRBJ2-5; weak D call: TRBD2 (5 bases). The CDR3 consists of 15 residues. The germline V gene has CDR1 SGHVS and CDR2 FNYEAQ. The CDR3 loop is CASILKPTGEQTQYF. CDR3 sequence (DNA): TGTGCCAGCATCTTAAAGCCCACCGGGGAGCAGACCCAGTACTTC.

The sample holds many counts of this clonotype. The genes are TRBV10-3 and TRBJ2-7, with D perhaps matching TRBD1 or TRBD2 (5 bases each). The CDR3 is made up of 11 amino acids. Looked up from germline, CDR1 is ENHRY and CDR2 is SYGVKD. V lost 10 bases to trimming and J lost 6 bases, with 13 bases between them. The CDR3 reads CATWDGGEQYF. In DNA, the CDR3 is TGTGCCACCTGGGACGGAGGCGAGCAGTACTTC.

This clonotype was observed many times. The chain couples TRBV7-9 to TRBJ1-4; TRBD1 matches 7 bases. The germline gives CDR1 SEHNR, CDR2 FQNEAQ (reference sequence). The CDR3 runs 15 residues. V was clipped by 1 base and J by 7 bases; unmatched bases: 6. CDR3 residues: CASSLDGTVTEKLFF. CDR3 nucleotides: TGTGCCAGCAGCTTAGATGGGACAGTAACTGAAAAACTGTTTTTT.

There are a few counts of this clonotype. The rearrangement links TRBV20-1 to TRBJ2-3; TRBD2 matches at 14 bases. The CDR3 contains 17 residues. Germline V gives CDR1 DFQATT, CDR2 SNEGSKA (reference sequence). J was trimmed by 0 bases and V by 3 bases; bases with no gene match: 5. The CDR3 region is CSASKRLAGGSTDTQYF. The DNA of the CDR3 is TGCAGTGCTAGTAAGAGACTAGCGGGAGGGAGCACAGATACGCAGTATTTT.

The chain has TRBV14 and TRBJ2-5; possibly TRBD2 for D (5 bases). Germline values: CDR1 SGHDN, CDR2 FVKESK. The germline V and J ends were trimmed by 0 bases and 4 bases, with 9 bases remaining between them. CDR3 size: 14 residues. The CDR3 DNA reads TGTGCCAGCAGCCAAGATTGGAGGACAGAGACCCAGTACTTC. Translated: CASSQDWRTETQYF.

This clonotype was seen more than once but under ten times. The chain combines TRBV18 with TRBJ1-1, with no clear D. Germline V lookup: CDR1 KGHSH, CDR2 LQKENI. Trimming left V 3 bases short and J 7 bases short, with 6 bases between. This CDR3 is built from 11 residues. CDR3 residues: CASSPEGEAFF. CDR3 nucleotides: TGTGCCAGCTCACCCGAGGGTGAAGCTTTCTTT. Complete variable domain (other parts from reference TRBV18 and TRBJ1-1): NAGVMQNPRHLVRRRGQEARLRCSPMKGHSHVYWYRQLPEEGLKFMVYLQKENIIDESGMPKERFSAEFPKEGPSILRIQQVVRGDSAAYFCASSPEGEAFFGQGTRLTVV.

This clonotype was counted many times. V is TRBV10-3 and J is TRBJ1-5; 9 positions agree with TRBD1. V lost 10 bases to trimming and J lost 2 bases; unmatched junction nucleotides: 9. The CDR3 loop spans 15 amino acids. Germline CDR1 reads ENHRY; CDR2 reads SYGVKD. The CDR3 is CATKDWTGGNQPQHF. DNA for the CDR3: TGTGCCACCAAGGACTGGACAGGGGGCAATCAGCCCCAGCATTTT.

This clonotype occurred a few times. The rearrangement uses TRBV5-1 and TRBJ2-1; TRBD2 matches 14 bases. The germline gives CDR1 SGHRS, CDR2 YFSETQ. Trimming took 3 bases from V and 10 from J; bases not matched to a gene: 6. This CDR3 has 15 amino acids. The DNA for the CDR3 is TGCGCCAGCAGCTCCGGGACTAGCGGGAGCCAAGAGCAGTTCTTC. This codes for CASSSGTSGSQEQFF.

The CDR3 DNA is TGTGCCAGCTCACCACCGAACCATTCCTACGAGCAGTACTTC. Its protein is CASSPPNHSYEQYF. The rearrangement uses TRBV18 and TRBJ2-7, with D unresolved. CDR3 length equals 14 residues. Germline V gene lookup returns CDR1 KGHSH and CDR2 LQKENI. The V end lost 0 bases, the J end lost 1 base, and 7 bases lay between the germline ends.

This clonotype was recorded at least ten times. The J gene is TRBJ1-1, the V gene TRBV12-3 or TRBV12-4, with no clear D. The CDR3 sequence is 14 residues long. V was cut by 0 bases and J by 8 bases, with 13 bases left in between. The CDR3 sequence: CASSLARTKVEAFF. The CDR3 DNA reads as TGTGCCAGCAGTTTAGCGCGTACCAAGGTAGAAGCTTTCTTT.

This clonotype was picked up many times. In DNA form, the CDR3 reads TGCGCCAGCAGCCAAATGTGGGACCCAAGGATGGTAACAGATACGCAGTATTTT. It is translated as CASSQMWDPRMVTDTQYF. This chain connects TRBV4-1 to TRBJ2-3; D possibly uses TRBD1 or TRBD2 (5 bases each). Trimming removed 2 bases at V and 3 bases at J, with 21 bases between. This CDR3 is 18 amino acids long. Germline V gives CDR1 MGHRA, CDR2 YSYEKL.

This clonotype was counted a few times. The chain couples TRBV7-8 to TRBJ2-7; 10 bases are a match to TRBD1. This CDR3 contains 15 residues. Trimming at V came to 4 bases and at J to 2 bases, leaving 5 bases not matched to a gene. CDR1 and CDR2 from the germline V gene are SGHVS and FQNEAQ. In DNA form, the CDR3 reads TGTGCCAGCAGCTACCGACAGGGGGCCACCTACGAGCAGTACTTC. This sequence encodes CASSYRQGATYEQYF.

This clonotype was counted ten times or more. The chain couples TRBV12-3 or TRBV12-4 to TRBJ2-1; 12 positions match TRBD2. This CDR3 is 16 amino acids long. Trimming cost V 4 bases and J 8 bases; bases outside gene matches: 9. The CDR3 DNA is TGTGCCAGCAGTTCAAATCTAGCGGGAGGGAGCCATGAGCAGTTCTTC. This codes for CASSSNLAGGSHEQFF.

In this sample, this clonotype turned up many times. The rearrangement joins TRBV7-9 to TRBJ1-1, with no clear D. CDR1 and CDR2 from the germline V gene are SEHNR and FQNEAQ (reference sequence). Between the trimmed V and J ends, which lost 5 bases and 5 bases, there was a span of 12 bases. The CDR3 extends over 13 amino acids. The CDR3 here is CASSHPGRTEAFF. CDR3 DNA: TGTGCCAGCAGCCACCCCGGCCGGACTGAAGCTTTCTTT.

This clonotype was recorded at least ten times. V is TRBV5-1 and J is TRBJ2-1; D not resolved. Germline V gene data show CDR1 as SGHRS and CDR2 as YFSETQ. There are 15 residues in the CDR3. With 1 base removed from V and 8 bases from J, the gap between germline ends came to 16 bases. For the CDR3, the DNA is TGCGCCAGCAGCTTGAGGGTAGCTAGTCGGGATGAGCAGTTCTTC. Translation: CASSLRVASRDEQFF.

This clonotype has ten or more counts. The chain carries TRBV5-5 and TRBJ2-7; a possible D gene is TRBD2 (6 bases). Germline V lookup: CDR1 SGHKS, CDR2 YYEKEE (reference sequence). The CDR3 runs 14 residues. V dropped 0 bases and J dropped 2 bases, with 9 bases sitting between them. The chain's CDR3 is CASSLGLATYEQYF. CDR3 sequence (DNA): TGTGCCAGCAGCTTGGGGCTAGCGACCTACGAGCAGTACTTC.

This clonotype was seen many times. V gene TRBV7-9 combines with J gene TRBJ2-3; D is unclear. CDR3 length: 14 residues. Trimming took 1 base from V and 5 from J, leaving 10 bases between them. From germline, CDR1 is SEHNR and CDR2 FQNEAQ (reference sequence). In DNA, the CDR3 is TGTGCCAGCAGCTTAGGCAATTTCGGAGATACGCAGTATTTT. Translated: CASSLGNFGDTQYF.